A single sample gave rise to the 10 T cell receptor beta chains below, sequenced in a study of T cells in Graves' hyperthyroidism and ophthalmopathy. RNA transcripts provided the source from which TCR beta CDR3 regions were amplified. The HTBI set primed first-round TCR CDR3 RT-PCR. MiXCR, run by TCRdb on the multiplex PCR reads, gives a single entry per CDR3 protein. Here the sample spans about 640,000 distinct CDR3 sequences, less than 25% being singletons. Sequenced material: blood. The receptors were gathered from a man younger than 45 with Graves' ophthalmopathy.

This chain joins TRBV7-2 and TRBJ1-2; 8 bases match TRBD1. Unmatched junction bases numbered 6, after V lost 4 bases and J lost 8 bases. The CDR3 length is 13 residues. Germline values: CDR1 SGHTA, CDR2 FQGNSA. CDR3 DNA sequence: TGTGCCAGCAGCTCAGACGGGACAGGAGGCTACACCTTC. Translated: CASSSDGTGGYTF.

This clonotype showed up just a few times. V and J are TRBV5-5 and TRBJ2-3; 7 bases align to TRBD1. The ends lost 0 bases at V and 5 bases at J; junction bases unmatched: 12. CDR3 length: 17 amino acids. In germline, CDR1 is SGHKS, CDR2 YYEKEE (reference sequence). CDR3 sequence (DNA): TGTGCCAGCAGCTTGGGACAGGGAACGGCGGAACGAGATACGCAGTATTTT. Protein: CASSLGQGTAERDTQYF.

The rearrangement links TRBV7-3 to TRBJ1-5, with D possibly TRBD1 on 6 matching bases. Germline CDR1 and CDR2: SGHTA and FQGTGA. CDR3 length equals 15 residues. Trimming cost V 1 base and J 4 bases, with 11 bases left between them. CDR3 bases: TGTGCCAGCAGCTTAAGACAGGATAAAAATCAGCCCCAGCATTTT. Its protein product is CASSLRQDKNQPQHF.

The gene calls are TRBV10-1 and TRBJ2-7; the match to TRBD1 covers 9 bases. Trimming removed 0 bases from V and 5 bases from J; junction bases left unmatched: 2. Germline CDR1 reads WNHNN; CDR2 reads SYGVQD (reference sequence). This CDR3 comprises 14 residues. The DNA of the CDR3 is TGCGCCAGCAGTGAGTCGGGACAGGGCAACGAGCAGTACTTC. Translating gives CASSESGQGNEQYF.

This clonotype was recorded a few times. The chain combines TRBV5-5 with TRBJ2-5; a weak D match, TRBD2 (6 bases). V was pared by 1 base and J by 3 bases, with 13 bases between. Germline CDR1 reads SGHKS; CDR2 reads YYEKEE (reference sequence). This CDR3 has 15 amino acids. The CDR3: CASSLSRRDEETQYF. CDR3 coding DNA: TGTGCCAGCAGCTTGTCCCGGCGGGATGAAGAGACCCAGTACTTC.

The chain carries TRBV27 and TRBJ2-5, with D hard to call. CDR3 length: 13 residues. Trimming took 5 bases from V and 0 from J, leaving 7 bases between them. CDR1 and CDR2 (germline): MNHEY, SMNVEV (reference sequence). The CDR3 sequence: CASSPRYQETQYF. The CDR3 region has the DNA TGTGCCAGCAGTCCCCGGTACCAAGAGACCCAGTACTTC.

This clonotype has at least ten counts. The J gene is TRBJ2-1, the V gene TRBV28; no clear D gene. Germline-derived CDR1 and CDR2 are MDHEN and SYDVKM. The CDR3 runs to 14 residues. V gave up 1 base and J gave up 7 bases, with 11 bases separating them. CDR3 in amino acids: CASSLLASVNEQFF. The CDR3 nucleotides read TGTGCCAGCAGTTTATTGGCCAGCGTGAATGAGCAGTTCTTC.

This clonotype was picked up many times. The CDR3 nucleotides are TGTGCCAGCAGGGGGACTAGGGTCGAGCAGTACTTC. Encoded protein: CASRGTRVEQYF. This chain uses TRBV28 with TRBJ2-7, with 8 bases that match TRBD2. Trimming cost V 6 bases and J 6 bases; bases outside gene matches: 4. The germline CDR1 and CDR2 sequences are MDHEN and SYDVKM. The CDR3 is made up of 12 amino acids.

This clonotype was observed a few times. CDR3 protein: CSVGAPRNTGELFF. The DNA of the CDR3 is TGCAGCGTTGGGGCACCCCGAAACACCGGGGAGCTGTTTTTT. The chain combines TRBV29-1 with TRBJ2-2; D gene ambiguous. The length of the CDR3 is 14 residues. The V and J ends lost 4 bases and 2 bases respectively, with 11 bases between them. Germline CDR1 is SQVTM and CDR2 is ANQGSEA.

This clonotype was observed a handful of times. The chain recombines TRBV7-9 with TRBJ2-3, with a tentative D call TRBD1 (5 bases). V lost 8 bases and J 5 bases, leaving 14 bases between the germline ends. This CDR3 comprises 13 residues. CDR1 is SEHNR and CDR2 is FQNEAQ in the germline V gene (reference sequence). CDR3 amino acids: CASGASHIDTQYF. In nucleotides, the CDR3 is TGTGCCAGCGGGGCATCTCACATAGATACGCAGTATTTT.